This TCR beta chain is from a study of technical replicates of blood from four donors. The CDR3 consists of 17 residues. The V gene end was trimmed by 5 bases and the J gene end by 4 bases; junction bases not matched to a gene: 13. CDR1 is SGHNT, CDR2 YENEEA, per germline. TCRdb's table, derived via immunoSEQ multiplex PCR, lists solely in-frame clones and lacks some. The sample holds under 90,000 clones, about 90% seen once. The origin of this receptor is a human donor in good health. The chain is built from TRBV11-3 and TRBJ2-2, with TRBD2 matching 7 bases. The source material was T cells isolated from PBMCs. This CDR3 is CASSPPYPSGSTGELFF. As DNA, the CDR3 is TGTGCCAGCAGCCCACCCTACCCTAGCGGATCCACCGGGGAGCTGTTTTTT. Full variable domain (outside the CDR3, taken from reference TRBV11-3 and TRBJ2-2): EAGVVQSPRYKIIEKKQPVAFWCNPISGHNTLYWYLQNLGQGPELLIRYENEEAVDDSQLPKDRFSAERLKGVDSTLKIQPAELGDSAVYLCASSPPYPSGSTGELFFGEGSRLTVL.